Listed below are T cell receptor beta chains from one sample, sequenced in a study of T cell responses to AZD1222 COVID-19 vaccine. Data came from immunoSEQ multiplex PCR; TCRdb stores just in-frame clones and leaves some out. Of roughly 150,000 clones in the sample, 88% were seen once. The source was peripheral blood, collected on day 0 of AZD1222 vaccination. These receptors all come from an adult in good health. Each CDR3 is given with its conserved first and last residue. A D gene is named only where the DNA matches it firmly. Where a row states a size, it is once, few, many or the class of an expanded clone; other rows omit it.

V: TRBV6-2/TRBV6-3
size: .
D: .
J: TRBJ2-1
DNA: TGTGCCAGCAGTTACGGAAGGGTGAGTGGCCTCTACAATGAGCAGTTCTTC
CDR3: CASSYGRVSGLYNEQFF

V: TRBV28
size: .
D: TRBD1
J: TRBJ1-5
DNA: TGTGCCAGCAGATCACCGGGACAGAATCAGCCCCAGCATTTT
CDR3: CASRSPGQNQPQHF

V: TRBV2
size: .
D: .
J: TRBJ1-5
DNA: TGTGCCAGCAATGCTCATGACAATCAGCCCCAGCATTTT
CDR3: CASNAHDNQPQHF

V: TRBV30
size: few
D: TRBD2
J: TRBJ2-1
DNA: TGTGCCTGGAGTGTAGGCGGGAGCTTTTCGCGTAATGAGCAGTTCTTC
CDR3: CAWSVGGSFSRNEQFF

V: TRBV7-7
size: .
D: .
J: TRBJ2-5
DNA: TGTGCCAGCAGCGGGGGCGGCGGACCAGGGGAGACCCAGTACTTC
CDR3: CASSGGGGPGETQYF

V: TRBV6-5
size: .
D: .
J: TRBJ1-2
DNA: TGTGCCAGCAGCCCCAGTGAAAACTATGGCTACACCTTC
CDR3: CASSPSENYGYTF

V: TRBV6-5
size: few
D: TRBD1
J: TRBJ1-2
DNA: TGTGCCAGCAGTTCCACGGACAGGGTGGGCTATGGCTACACCTTC
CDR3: CASSSTDRVGYGYTF

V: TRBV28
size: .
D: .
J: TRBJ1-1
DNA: TGTGCCAGCAGTCCCCGGGAAATGAACACTGAAGCTTTCTTT
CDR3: CASSPREMNTEAFF

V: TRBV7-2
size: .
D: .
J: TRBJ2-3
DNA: TGTGCCAGCAGCTTGACAGGAGCTAGCACAGATACGCAGTATTTT
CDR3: CASSLTGASTDTQYF

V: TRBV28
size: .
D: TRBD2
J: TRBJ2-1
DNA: TGTGCCAGCGGGACTACCTACTACAATGAGCAGTTCTTC
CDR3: CASGTTYYNEQFF

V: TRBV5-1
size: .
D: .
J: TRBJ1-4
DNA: TGCGCCAGCAGCCCGGGTTTTGCAACTAATGAAAAACTGTTTTTT
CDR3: CASSPGFATNEKLFF

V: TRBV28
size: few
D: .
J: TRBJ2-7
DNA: TGTGCCAGCAGTCTAATAGCCATCACCTACGAGCAGTACTTC
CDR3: CASSLIAITYEQYF

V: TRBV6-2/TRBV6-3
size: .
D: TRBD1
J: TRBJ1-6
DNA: TGTGCCAGCAGTCGGGACAGGGGCTCACCCCTCCACTTT
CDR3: CASSRDRGSPLHF

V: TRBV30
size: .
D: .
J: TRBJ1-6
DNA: TGTGCCTGGAGTCCAACAGGTTCACCCCTCCACTTT
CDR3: CAWSPTGSPLHF

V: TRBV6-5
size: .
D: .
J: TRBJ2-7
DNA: TGTGCCAGCAAGGCAGCGACCGTCTACGAGCAGTACTTC
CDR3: CASKAATVYEQYF

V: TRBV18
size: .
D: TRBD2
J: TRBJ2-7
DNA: TGTGCCAGCTCACCAGAGGCTAGCGGGAGTTACGAGCAGTACTTC
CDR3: CASSPEASGSYEQYF

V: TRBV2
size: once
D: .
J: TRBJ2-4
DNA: TGTGCCAGCAGTGATGGTAACGACAAAAACATTCAGTACTTC
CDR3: CASSDGNDKNIQYF